This T cell receptor (beta chain) stems from a study of identifying expanded T cells in peripheral blood. Profiling relied on immunoSEQ multiplex PCR, and the TCRdb table lists in-frame clones only, not all of them. Found here are 70,000 to 100,000 clones, 85% to 90% of them singletons; the top ten hold roughly 19%. As for this clone: Antigen specificity is unknown.

Study conclusions and caveats: Across healthy donors, higher total template counts meant significantly greater approximately two-week count variance.

Collection occurred without any documented infections or immune events in donors. This sequence was found in a person aged 18 to 75 in good health. The sample consisted of blood.

DNA of the CDR3: TGTGCCAGCAGCCCACCGGGACTAGCGGAGATTGAGCAGTTCTTC. It specifies CASSPPGLAEIEQFF. V usage is TRBV14 and J usage is TRBJ2-1; 11 nucleotides line up with TRBD2. CDR3 length: 15 residues. Per the germline V gene, CDR1 is SGHDN and CDR2 is FVKESK. The V gene end was trimmed by 4 bases and the J gene end by 9 bases; junction bases not matched to a gene: 8.